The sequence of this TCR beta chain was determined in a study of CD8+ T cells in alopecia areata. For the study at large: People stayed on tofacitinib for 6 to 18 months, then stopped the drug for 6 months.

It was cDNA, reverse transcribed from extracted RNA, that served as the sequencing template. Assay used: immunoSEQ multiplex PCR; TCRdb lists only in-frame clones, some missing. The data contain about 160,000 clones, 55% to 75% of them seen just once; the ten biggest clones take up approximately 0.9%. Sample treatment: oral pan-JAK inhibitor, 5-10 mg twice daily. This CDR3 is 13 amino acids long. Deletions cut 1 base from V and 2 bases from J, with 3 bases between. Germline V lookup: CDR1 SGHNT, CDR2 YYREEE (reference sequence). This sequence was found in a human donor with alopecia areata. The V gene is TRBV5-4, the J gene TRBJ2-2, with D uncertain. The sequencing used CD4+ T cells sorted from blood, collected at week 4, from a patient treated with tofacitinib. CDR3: CASSLTNTGELFF. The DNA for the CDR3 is TGTGCCAGCAGCTTGACTAACACCGGGGAGCTGTTTTTT. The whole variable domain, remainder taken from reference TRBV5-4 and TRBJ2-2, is ETGVTQSPTHLIKTRGQQVTLRCSSQSGHNTVSWYQQALGQGPQFIFQYYREEENGRGNFPPRFSGLQFPNYSSELNVNALELDDSALYLCASSLTNTGELFFGEGSRLTVL.